The present T cell receptor beta chain was sequenced within a study of blood T cell repertoires in COVID-19. About this clone itself: Germline is not matched at one junction end, which may reflect a read error. Other DNA sequences in the same sample also yield this CDR3.

Per the original data handling: For nucleated cells, counts were estimated from reference gene primer amplification. The table came from immunoSEQ multiplex PCR; TCRdb's copy has only in-frame clones and leaves some out. V and J calls and clone size follow that table, whereas D and trimming were derived from the DNA. This table holds about 380,000 clones, 81% found once. The CDR3 sequence is 16 residues long. The germline V gene encodes CDR1 LNHNV and CDR2 YYDKDF (reference sequence). This TCR was sampled from a human donor with acute or convalescent COVID-19. The donor label of this sample is uncertain. This rearrangement joins TRBV15 to TRBJ1-4; TRBD1 agrees at 9 bases. The source material was peripheral blood. The CDR3 here is CATSNTLGQGYEKLFF. For the CDR3, the DNA is TGTGCCACCAGCAACACCTTGGGACAGGGATATGAAAAGCTGTTTTTT.